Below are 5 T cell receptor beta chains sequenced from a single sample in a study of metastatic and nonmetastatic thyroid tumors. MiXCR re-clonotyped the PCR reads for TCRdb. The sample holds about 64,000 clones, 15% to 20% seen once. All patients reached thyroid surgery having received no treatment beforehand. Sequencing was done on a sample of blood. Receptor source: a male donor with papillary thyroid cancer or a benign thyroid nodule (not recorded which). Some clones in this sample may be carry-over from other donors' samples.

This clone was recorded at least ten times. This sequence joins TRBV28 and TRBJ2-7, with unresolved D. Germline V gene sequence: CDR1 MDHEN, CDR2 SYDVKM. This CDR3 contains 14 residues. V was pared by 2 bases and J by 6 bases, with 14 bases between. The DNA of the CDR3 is TGTGCCAGCAGTTTAATCCTGTCCGGGCTCGAGCAGTACTTC. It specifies CASSLILSGLEQYF. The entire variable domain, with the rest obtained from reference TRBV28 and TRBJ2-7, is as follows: DVKVTQSSRYLVKRTGEKVFLECVQDMDHENMFWYRQDPGLGLRLIYFSYDVKMKEKGDIPEGYSVSREKKERFSLILESASTNQTSMYLCASSLILSGLEQYFGPGTRLTVT.

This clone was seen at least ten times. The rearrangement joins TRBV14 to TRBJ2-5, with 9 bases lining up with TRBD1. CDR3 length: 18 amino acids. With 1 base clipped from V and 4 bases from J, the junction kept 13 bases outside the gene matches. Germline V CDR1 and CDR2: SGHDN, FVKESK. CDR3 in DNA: TGTGCCAGCAGCCAAGGGAGCTATGCGGGACAGGGTGCAGAGACCCAGTACTTC. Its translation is CASSQGSYAGQGAETQYF.

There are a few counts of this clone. CDR3: CASSYGDSYEQYF. For the CDR3, the DNA is TGTGCCAGCAGTTACGGGGACAGCTACGAGCAGTACTTC. The rearrangement uses TRBV6-6 and TRBJ2-7; 7 positions match TRBD1. V dropped 2 bases and J dropped 3; count of bases not matched to a gene: 1. This CDR3 spans 13 amino acids. Germline CDR1 MNHNY, CDR2 SVGAGI (reference sequence).

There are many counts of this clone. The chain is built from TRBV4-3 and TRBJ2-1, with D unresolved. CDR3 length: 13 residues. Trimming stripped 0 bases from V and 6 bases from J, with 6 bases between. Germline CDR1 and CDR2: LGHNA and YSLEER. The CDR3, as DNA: TGCGCCAGCAGCCAAGAGGGTGGCAATGAGCAGTTCTTC. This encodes CASSQEGGNEQFF.

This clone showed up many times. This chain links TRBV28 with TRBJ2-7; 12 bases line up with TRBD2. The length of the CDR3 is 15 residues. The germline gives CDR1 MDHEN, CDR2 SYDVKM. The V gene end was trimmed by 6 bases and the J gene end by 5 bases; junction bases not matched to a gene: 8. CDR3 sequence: CASSPSGRALDEQYV. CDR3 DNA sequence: TGTGCCAGCAGCCCTAGCGGGAGGGCCTTGGACGAGCAGTACGTC.